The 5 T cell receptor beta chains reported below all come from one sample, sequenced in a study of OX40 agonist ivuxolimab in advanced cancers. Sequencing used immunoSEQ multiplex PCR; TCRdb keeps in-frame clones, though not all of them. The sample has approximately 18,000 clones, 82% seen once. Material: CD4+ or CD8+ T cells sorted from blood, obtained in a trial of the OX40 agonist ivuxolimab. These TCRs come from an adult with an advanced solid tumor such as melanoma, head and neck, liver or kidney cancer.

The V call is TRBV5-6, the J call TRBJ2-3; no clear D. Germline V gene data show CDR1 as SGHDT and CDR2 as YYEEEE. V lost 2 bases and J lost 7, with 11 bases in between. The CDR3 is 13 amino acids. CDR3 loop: CASSFLGSNTQYF. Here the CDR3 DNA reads TGTGCCAGCAGCTTTTTGGGGTCAAATACGCAGTATTTT.

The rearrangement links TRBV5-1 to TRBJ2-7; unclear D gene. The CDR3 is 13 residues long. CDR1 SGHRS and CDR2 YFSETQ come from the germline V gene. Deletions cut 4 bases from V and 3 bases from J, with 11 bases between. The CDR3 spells CASSEPPGYEQYF. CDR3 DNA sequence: TGCGCCAGCAGCGAACCTCCGGGCTACGAGCAGTACTTC.

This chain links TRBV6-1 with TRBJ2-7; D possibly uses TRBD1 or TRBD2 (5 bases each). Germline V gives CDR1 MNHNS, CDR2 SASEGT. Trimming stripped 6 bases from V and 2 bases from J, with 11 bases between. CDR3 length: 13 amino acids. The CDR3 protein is CASRQTGPYEQYF. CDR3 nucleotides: TGTGCCAGCAGGCAGACGGGACCCTACGAGCAGTACTTC.

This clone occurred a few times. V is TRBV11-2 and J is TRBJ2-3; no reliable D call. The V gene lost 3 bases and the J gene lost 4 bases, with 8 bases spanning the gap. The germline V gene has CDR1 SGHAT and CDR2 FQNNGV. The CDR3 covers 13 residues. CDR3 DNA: TGTGCCAGCAGCTTTGGCGCCGCAGATACGCAGTATTTT. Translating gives CASSFGAADTQYF.

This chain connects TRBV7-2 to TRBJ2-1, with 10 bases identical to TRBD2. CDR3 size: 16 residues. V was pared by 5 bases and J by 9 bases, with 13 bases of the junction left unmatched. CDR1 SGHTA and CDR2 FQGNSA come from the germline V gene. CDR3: CASSPELLAGSLEQFF. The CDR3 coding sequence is TGTGCCAGCAGCCCAGAGTTACTAGCGGGATCCCTTGAGCAGTTCTTC.